This T cell receptor (beta chain) originates from a study of T cell repertoires in cytomegalovirus infection. Study at large: Both CMV infection and a matching HLA type were indicated by public TCR beta signatures. Points from the study as a whole: Public TCR beta family frequency separated CMV-and-HLA carriers, including in an independent cohort. HLA-C-restricted, CMV-specific TCR beta clonotypes were dominant ex vivo.

One entry per CDR3 protein, called by TCRdb with MiXCR from the reads. The data show roughly 200,000 distinct CDR3 sequences, roughly 9% seen once. This clonotype showed up just a few times. Its antigen is unknown. Sequenced material: PBMCs. This sequence originates from a human donor in good health (CMV status not recorded). Some clones in this sample may be carry-over from other donors' samples.

CDR3 sequence (DNA): TGTGCCAGCAGCCCCGGCGGGGAGCTGTTTTTT. Protein: CASSPGGELFF. This chain uses TRBV25-1 with TRBJ2-2; unclear D gene. V shed 6 bases and J shed 7 bases, with 6 bases lying between them. Germline V gives CDR1 MGHDK, CDR2 SYGVNS. This CDR3 contains 11 residues. Supplemented by reference TRBV25-1 and TRBJ2-2, the full variable domain reads EADIYQTPRYLVIGTGKKITLECSQTMGHDKMYWYQQDPGMELHLIHYSYGVNSTEKGDLSSESTVSRIRTEHFPLTLESARPSHTSQYLCASSPGGELFFGEGSRLTVL.